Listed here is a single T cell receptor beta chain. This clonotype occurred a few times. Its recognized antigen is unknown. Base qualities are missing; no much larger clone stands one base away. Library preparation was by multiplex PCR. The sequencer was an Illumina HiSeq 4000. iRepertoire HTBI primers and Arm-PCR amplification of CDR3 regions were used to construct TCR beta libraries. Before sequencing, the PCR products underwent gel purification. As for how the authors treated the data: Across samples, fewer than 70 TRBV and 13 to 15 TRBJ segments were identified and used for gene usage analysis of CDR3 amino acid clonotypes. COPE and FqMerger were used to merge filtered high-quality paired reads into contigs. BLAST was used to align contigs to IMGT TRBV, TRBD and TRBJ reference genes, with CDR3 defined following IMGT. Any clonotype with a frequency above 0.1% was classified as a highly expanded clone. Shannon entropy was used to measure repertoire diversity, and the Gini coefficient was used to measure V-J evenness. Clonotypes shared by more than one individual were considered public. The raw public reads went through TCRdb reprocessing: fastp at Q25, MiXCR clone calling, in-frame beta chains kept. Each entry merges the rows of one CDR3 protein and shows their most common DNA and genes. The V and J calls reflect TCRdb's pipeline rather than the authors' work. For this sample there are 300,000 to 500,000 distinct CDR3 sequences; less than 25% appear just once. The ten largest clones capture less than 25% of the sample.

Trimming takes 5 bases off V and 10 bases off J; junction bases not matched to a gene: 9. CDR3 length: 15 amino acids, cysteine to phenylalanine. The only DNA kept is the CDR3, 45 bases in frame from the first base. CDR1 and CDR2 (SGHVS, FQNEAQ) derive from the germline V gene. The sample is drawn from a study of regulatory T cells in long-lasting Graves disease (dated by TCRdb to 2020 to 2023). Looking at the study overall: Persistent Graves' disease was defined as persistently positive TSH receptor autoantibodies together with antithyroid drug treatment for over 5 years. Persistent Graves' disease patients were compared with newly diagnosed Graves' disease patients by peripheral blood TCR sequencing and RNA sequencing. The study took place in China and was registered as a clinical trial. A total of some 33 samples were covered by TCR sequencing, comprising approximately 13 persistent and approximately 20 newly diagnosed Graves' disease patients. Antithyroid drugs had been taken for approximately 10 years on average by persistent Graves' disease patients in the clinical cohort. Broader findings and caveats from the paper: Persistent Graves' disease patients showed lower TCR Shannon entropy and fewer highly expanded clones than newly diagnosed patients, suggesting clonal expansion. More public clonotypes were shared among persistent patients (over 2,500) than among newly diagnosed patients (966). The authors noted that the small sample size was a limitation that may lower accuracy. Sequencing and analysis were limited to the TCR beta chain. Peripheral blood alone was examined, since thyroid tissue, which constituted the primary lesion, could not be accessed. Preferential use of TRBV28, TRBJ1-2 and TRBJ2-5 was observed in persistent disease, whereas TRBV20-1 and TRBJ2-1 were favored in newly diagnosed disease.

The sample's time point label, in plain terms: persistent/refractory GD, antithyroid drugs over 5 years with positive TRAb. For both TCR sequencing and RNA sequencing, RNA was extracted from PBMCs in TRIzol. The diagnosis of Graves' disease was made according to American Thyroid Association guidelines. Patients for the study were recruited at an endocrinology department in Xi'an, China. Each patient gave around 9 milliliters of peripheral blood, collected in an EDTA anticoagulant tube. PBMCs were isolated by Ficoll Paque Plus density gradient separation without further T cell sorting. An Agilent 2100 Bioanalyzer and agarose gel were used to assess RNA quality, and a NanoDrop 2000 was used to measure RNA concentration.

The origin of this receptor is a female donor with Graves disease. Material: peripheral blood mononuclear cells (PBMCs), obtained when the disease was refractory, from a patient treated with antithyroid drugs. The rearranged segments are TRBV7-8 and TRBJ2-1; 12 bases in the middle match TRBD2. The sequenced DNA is TGTGCCAGCAGCCATAGGACTAGCGGGATAAGGGAGCAGTTCTTC. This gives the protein CASSHRTSGIREQFF.